Listed below are T cell receptor beta chains from one sample, sequenced in a study of CD8+CD57+ T cells in acquired aplastic anemia. Via MiXCR, TCRdb re-called the reads, giving one row per CDR3 protein. The sample has roughly 200,000 distinct CDR3 sequences, around 60% seen once; the top ten hold under 55%. The material sequenced was sorted CD4+, CD8+, or CD8+CD57+ T cells (not recorded which) from PBMCs. The receptors stem from a human donor with aplastic anemia. The CDR3 runs from the conserved cysteine through the conserved F or W. Each record gives: clone size, D gene, V gene, J gene, CDR3 protein, CDR3 DNA. The D gene is left open where the match is weak. Clone size appears in some rows only: once, few, many, or a class for an expanded clone.

clone_size: .; d_call: .; v_call: TRBV19; j_call: TRBJ1-5; cdr3_aa: CATRIGGGVSNQPQHF; cdr3_nt: TGTGCCACCCGTATAGGTGGGGGTGTCAGCAATCAGCCCCAGCATTTT
clone_size: .; d_call: .; v_call: TRBV25-1; j_call: TRBJ2-7; cdr3_aa: CASSVGSYEQYF; cdr3_nt: TGTGCCAGCAGTGTTGGATCCTACGAGCAGTACTTC
clone_size: .; d_call: .; v_call: TRBV13; j_call: TRBJ1-2; cdr3_aa: CASSARDYRLGGYTF; cdr3_nt: TGTGCCAGCAGCGCTCGGGATTACAGGCTAGGTGGCTACACCTTC
clone_size: once; d_call: TRBD1; v_call: TRBV15; j_call: TRBJ2-2; cdr3_aa: CATSRDQGAVTGELFF; cdr3_nt: TGTGCCACCAGCAGAGATCAGGGGGCAGTCACCGGGGAGCTGTTTTTT
clone_size: few; d_call: .; v_call: TRBV12-3/TRBV12-4; j_call: TRBJ1-1; cdr3_aa: CASSDGGDTEAFF; cdr3_nt: TGTGCCAGCAGTGATGGCGGGGACACTGAAGCTTTCTTT
clone_size: .; d_call: .; v_call: TRBV4-2; j_call: TRBJ1-5; cdr3_aa: CASSQEIGGARSNQPQHF; cdr3_nt: TGTGCCAGCAGCCAAGAGATTGGGGGGGCGAGGAGCAATCAGCCCCAGCATTTT
clone_size: once; d_call: TRBD2; v_call: TRBV11-2; j_call: TRBJ2-1; cdr3_aa: CASSKRDGSYNEQFF; cdr3_nt: TGTGCCAGCAGTAAGCGGGATGGTTCCTACAATGAGCAGTTCTTC
clone_size: many; d_call: .; v_call: TRBV15; j_call: TRBJ1-1; cdr3_aa: CATSRDWEYANTEAFF; cdr3_nt: TGTGCCACCAGCAGAGATTGGGAGTACGCGAACACTGAAGCTTTCTTT
clone_size: .; d_call: .; v_call: TRBV20-1; j_call: TRBJ1-1; cdr3_aa: CSAPGREMSEAFF; cdr3_nt: TGCAGTGCCCCGGGACGGGAGATGAGTGAAGCTTTCTTT
clone_size: .; d_call: .; v_call: TRBV6-6; j_call: TRBJ1-6; cdr3_aa: CASSYSGETDSPLHF; cdr3_nt: TGTGCCAGCAGTTACTCAGGGGAAACGGATTCACCCCTCCACTTT
clone_size: once; d_call: TRBD1; v_call: TRBV5-1; j_call: TRBJ2-7; cdr3_aa: CASSLEQGKGSYEQYF; cdr3_nt: TGCGCCAGCAGCTTGGAACAGGGGAAGGGATCCTACGAGCAGTACTTC
clone_size: many; d_call: TRBD1; v_call: TRBV20-1; j_call: TRBJ1-2; cdr3_aa: CSARPTGGYGYTF; cdr3_nt: TGCAGTGCTAGACCGACAGGGGGTTATGGCTACACCTTC
clone_size: .; d_call: TRBD2; v_call: TRBV7-9; j_call: TRBJ2-5; cdr3_aa: CASRATSGGETQYF; cdr3_nt: TGTGCCAGCAGAGCCACTAGCGGGGGAGAGACCCAGTACTTC
clone_size: .; d_call: .; v_call: TRBV6-6; j_call: TRBJ2-2; cdr3_aa: CASRTPTGELFF; cdr3_nt: TGTGCCAGCAGGACACCCACCGGGGAGCTGTTTTTT
clone_size: .; d_call: .; v_call: TRBV20-1; j_call: TRBJ2-1; cdr3_aa: CSARDPVGNEQFF; cdr3_nt: TGCAGTGCTAGAGATCCGGTAGGAAATGAGCAGTTCTTC
clone_size: many; d_call: TRBD1; v_call: TRBV6-1; j_call: TRBJ1-4; cdr3_aa: CASSDGRDRGVTNEKLFF; cdr3_nt: TGTGCCAGCAGTGACGGCCGGGACAGGGGGGTAACTAATGAAAAACTGTTTTTT
clone_size: .; d_call: TRBD1; v_call: TRBV20-1; j_call: TRBJ2-7; cdr3_aa: CSAALKGAWEQYF; cdr3_nt: TGCAGTGCGGCCCTCAAGGGGGCGTGGGAGCAGTACTTC
clone_size: .; d_call: .; v_call: TRBV19; j_call: TRBJ1-1; cdr3_aa: CASSDFRGQMNTEAFF; cdr3_nt: TGTGCCAGTAGTGATTTCAGGGGTCAGATGAACACTGAAGCTTTCTTT
clone_size: once; d_call: .; v_call: TRBV5-1; j_call: TRBJ2-3; cdr3_aa: CASSPGQRTDTQYF; cdr3_nt: TGCGCCAGCAGCCCTGGACAGCGCACAGATACGCAGTATTTT
clone_size: .; d_call: .; v_call: TRBV29-1; j_call: TRBJ2-5; cdr3_aa: CSVQETQYF; cdr3_nt: TGCAGCGTTCAAGAGACCCAGTACTTC
clone_size: few; d_call: .; v_call: TRBV9; j_call: TRBJ2-2; cdr3_aa: CASSVDGELFF; cdr3_nt: TGTGCCAGCAGCGTAGATGGGGAGCTGTTTTTT
clone_size: .; d_call: .; v_call: TRBV25-1; j_call: TRBJ2-1; cdr3_aa: CASSEPRTAISQQFF; cdr3_nt: TGTGCCAGCAGTGAACCAAGGACTGCGATCTCTCAGCAGTTCTTC
clone_size: many; d_call: .; v_call: TRBV20-1; j_call: TRBJ2-7; cdr3_aa: CSANQVHKENSYEQYF; cdr3_nt: TGCAGTGCTAATCAGGTCCACAAGGAGAACTCCTACGAGCAGTACTTC
clone_size: .; d_call: .; v_call: TRBV2; j_call: TRBJ2-7; cdr3_aa: CASSEGLEQYF; cdr3_nt: TGCGCCAGCAGTGAAGGGCTCGAGCAGTACTTC
clone_size: .; d_call: .; v_call: TRBV5-1; j_call: TRBJ2-5; cdr3_aa: CASSLAAAQETQYF; cdr3_nt: TGCGCCAGCAGCTTGGCGGCGGCGCAAGAGACCCAGTACTTC
clone_size: .; d_call: TRBD2; v_call: TRBV19; j_call: TRBJ2-6; cdr3_aa: CASSIGTSAGAGANVLTF; cdr3_nt: TGTGCCAGTAGTATCGGGACTAGTGCGGGAGCTGGGGCCAACGTCCTGACTTTC
clone_size: .; d_call: TRBD1; v_call: TRBV20-1; j_call: TRBJ1-6; cdr3_aa: CSALPPGTGDNSPLHF; cdr3_nt: TGCAGTGCCCTTCCCCCGGGGACAGGGGATAATTCACCCCTCCACTTT
clone_size: many; d_call: .; v_call: TRBV10-1; j_call: TRBJ1-5; cdr3_aa: CASSAQVGGQPQHF; cdr3_nt: TGCGCCAGCAGCGCCCAGGTAGGAGGTCAGCCCCAGCATTTT
clone_size: .; d_call: TRBD2; v_call: TRBV10-3; j_call: TRBJ2-5; cdr3_aa: CAIGPGLAGGRPGETQYF; cdr3_nt: TGTGCCATCGGACCGGGACTAGCGGGGGGACGACCTGGGGAGACCCAGTACTTC
clone_size: many; d_call: TRBD1; v_call: TRBV20-1; j_call: TRBJ2-7; cdr3_aa: CSAARDRAYEQYF; cdr3_nt: TGCAGTGCAGCCCGGGACAGGGCCTACGAGCAGTACTTC
clone_size: many; d_call: .; v_call: TRBV29-1; j_call: TRBJ1-1; cdr3_aa: CSVAANTEAFF; cdr3_nt: TGCAGCGTTGCTGCGAACACTGAAGCTTTCTTT
clone_size: .; d_call: TRBD1; v_call: TRBV24-1; j_call: TRBJ2-3; cdr3_aa: CATSDSGQGRTDTQYF; cdr3_nt: TGTGCCACCAGTGATTCCGGACAGGGCCGCACAGATACGCAGTATTTT
clone_size: .; d_call: TRBD2; v_call: TRBV7-9; j_call: TRBJ2-7; cdr3_aa: CASSFGSGSPYEQYF; cdr3_nt: TGTGCCAGCAGCTTTGGGAGCGGGAGCCCCTACGAGCAGTACTTC
clone_size: .; d_call: .; v_call: TRBV19; j_call: TRBJ1-2; cdr3_aa: CASGIRYYGYTF; cdr3_nt: TGTGCCAGTGGAATCAGGTACTATGGCTACACCTTC
clone_size: .; d_call: .; v_call: TRBV20-1; j_call: TRBJ2-5; cdr3_aa: CSASGSGQQETQYF; cdr3_nt: TGCAGTGCTAGTGGGTCAGGCCAACAAGAGACCCAGTACTTC
clone_size: .; d_call: .; v_call: TRBV5-1; j_call: TRBJ2-1; cdr3_aa: CASSYTGINEQFF; cdr3_nt: TGCGCCAGCAGTTACACCGGGATCAATGAGCAGTTCTTC
clone_size: once; d_call: TRBD2; v_call: TRBV7-9; j_call: TRBJ2-5; cdr3_aa: CATSESGGAETQYF; cdr3_nt: TGTGCCACCAGTGAAAGCGGGGGGGCTGAGACCCAGTACTTC
clone_size: many; d_call: .; v_call: TRBV7-8; j_call: TRBJ2-3; cdr3_aa: CASSLSAVTDTQYF; cdr3_nt: TGTGCCAGCAGCTTATCAGCAGTCACAGATACGCAGTATTTT
clone_size: .; d_call: .; v_call: TRBV30; j_call: TRBJ1-1; cdr3_aa: CAWSVLPGMGTEAFF; cdr3_nt: TGTGCCTGGAGTGTACTTCCGGGGATGGGCACTGAAGCTTTCTTT
clone_size: .; d_call: .; v_call: TRBV5-1; j_call: TRBJ2-3; cdr3_aa: CASSAKTADTQYF; cdr3_nt: TGCGCCAGCAGCGCCAAGACCGCAGATACGCAGTATTTT
clone_size: few; d_call: TRBD1; v_call: TRBV14; j_call: TRBJ1-2; cdr3_aa: CASSWGQDYYGYTF; cdr3_nt: TGTGCCAGCAGCTGGGGACAGGACTACTATGGCTACACCTTC
clone_size: many; d_call: TRBD1; v_call: TRBV4-1; j_call: TRBJ1-2; cdr3_aa: CASSQVLTGAYGYTF; cdr3_nt: TGCGCCAGCAGCCAAGTTCTCACAGGGGCGTATGGCTACACCTTC
clone_size: .; d_call: .; v_call: TRBV7-9; j_call: TRBJ1-1; cdr3_aa: CASSSWGAGAEAFF; cdr3_nt: TGTGCCAGCAGCTCGTGGGGGGCGGGGGCTGAAGCTTTCTTT
clone_size: many; d_call: TRBD1; v_call: TRBV27; j_call: TRBJ1-1; cdr3_aa: CASRQGVGAEAFF; cdr3_nt: TGTGCCAGCAGACAGGGGGTGGGGGCTGAAGCTTTCTTT
clone_size: .; d_call: .; v_call: TRBV15; j_call: TRBJ2-2; cdr3_aa: CATSMGAELFF; cdr3_nt: TGTGCCACGAGCATGGGCGCGGAGCTGTTTTTT
clone_size: many; d_call: TRBD1; v_call: TRBV5-1; j_call: TRBJ1-3; cdr3_aa: CASSPLGQEHPTNTIYF; cdr3_nt: TGCGCCAGCAGCCCCCTTGGACAGGAACACCCCACAAACACCATATATTTT
clone_size: .; d_call: TRBD1; v_call: TRBV7-6; j_call: TRBJ1-2; cdr3_aa: CASSLGSQGADSGYGYTF; cdr3_nt: TGTGCCAGCAGCTTAGGATCGCAGGGGGCAGATTCAGGCTATGGCTACACCTTC
clone_size: .; d_call: .; v_call: TRBV10-3; j_call: TRBJ1-2; cdr3_aa: CAISESRGVHGYTF; cdr3_nt: TGTGCCATCAGTGAGTCGCGGGGGGTGCATGGCTACACCTTC
clone_size: .; d_call: .; v_call: TRBV2; j_call: TRBJ1-1; cdr3_aa: CASSVAGTGEAFF; cdr3_nt: TGTGCCAGCAGTGTTGCGGGGACGGGTGAAGCTTTCTTT